The 25 T cell receptor beta chains below come from one sample, sequenced in a study of human T cells and chemical hapten exposure. TCRdb reanalysed the RACE reads using MiXCR and keeps one entry per CDR3 protein. This sample has about 110,000 distinct CDR3 sequences, with around 34% found just once. Time point: patch test 3, about 24 weeks after DPC sensitization. As to treatment: therapeutic diphenylcyclopropenone sensitization with weekly scalp DPC. Here the sequenced sample was whole blood, taken in connection with sensitization to the hapten diphenylcyclopropenone (DPC). The receptors originated from a man aged 40-55 years with alopecia areata. Some clones in this sample may be carry-over from other donors' samples.

The chain employs TRBV12-2 and TRBJ2-7; the table's TRBD1 call for D was not verified on the DNA. TRBV12-2 is shown as a pseudogene. The CDR3 has 14 amino acids. Here the CDR3 DNA reads TGTGCAAGTCGCCCCAAAGGGGTGGGGTACGAGCAGTACGTC. It encodes CASRPKGVGYEQYV.

This clonotype was detected a few times. V gene TRBV12-3 or TRBV12-4 combines with J gene TRBJ1-1, with TRBD1 identical over 8 bases. This CDR3 has 17 residues. Germline trimming cut 9 bases from V and 4 bases from J; bases unmatched to any gene: 19. The CDR3: CARPWTGCIRRSTEAFF. The CDR3 bases are TGTGCCAGACCCTGGACAGGGTGTATCAGGCGAAGCACTGAAGCTTTCTTT.

The genes are TRBV12-3 or TRBV12-4 and TRBJ2-5; a weak D match, TRBD2 (5 bases). Trimming shortened V by 0 bases and J by 0 bases, and 11 bases separated the two germline ends. The CDR3 length is 16 residues. CDR3: CASSLAGRAYQETQYF. The CDR3, as DNA: TGTGCCAGCAGTTTAGCGGGGAGAGCGTACCAAGAGACCCAGTACTTC.

Only a few counts were recorded for this clonotype. V and J are TRBV29-1 and TRBJ2-5; 7 bases map to TRBD2. V shed 2 bases and J 3 bases; nucleotides not matched to a gene: 12. CDR1 is SQVTM, CDR2 ANQGSEA, per germline. The CDR3 sequence is 16 residues long. The CDR3 protein is CSVEKARLAGEETQYF. The DNA for the CDR3 is TGCAGCGTTGAAAAGGCAAGACTGGCGGGAGAAGAGACCCAGTACTTC.

This rearrangement joins TRBV6-2 or TRBV6-3 to TRBJ1-1, with D perhaps matching TRBD1 (6 bases). CDR1 is MNHEY, CDR2 SVGEGT, per germline. The CDR3 runs to 14 residues. Deletions cut 2 bases from V and 12 bases from J, with 19 bases between. The CDR3 DNA follows: TGTGCCAGCAGTTACCCCAACAGGGCCCATGGACCTTTCTTT. Protein: CASSYPNRAHGPFF.

The chain couples TRBV30 to TRBJ2-2; 8 nucleotides match TRBD2. The CDR3 length is 17 residues. The germline V gene has CDR1 GTSNPN and CDR2 SVGIG (reference sequence). With 3 bases clipped from V and 4 bases from J, the junction kept 13 bases outside the gene matches. The CDR3 region is CAWRPPRSGLVTGELFF. The CDR3 nucleotides read TGTGCCTGGAGGCCACCCCGATCGGGACTAGTCACCGGGGAGCTGTTTTTT. The full variable domain, rest sourced from reference TRBV30 and TRBJ2-2, is SQTIHQWPATLVQPVGSPLSLECTVEGTSNPNLYWYRQAAGRGLQLLFYSVGIGQISSEVPQNLSASRPQDRQFILSSKKLLLSDSGFYLCAWRPPRSGLVTGELFFGEGSRLTVL.

The table lists this clonotype with a few counts. The chain links TRBV7-9 to TRBJ2-5; D might be TRBD2 (6 bases). The V end lost 1 base, the J end lost 5 bases, and 11 bases lay between the germline ends. Looked up from germline, CDR1 is SEHNR and CDR2 is FQNEAQ (reference sequence). The length of the CDR3 is 14 residues. The CDR3: CASSLDGGPETQYF. The CDR3 DNA reads TGTGCCAGCAGCTTAGACGGGGGTCCGGAGACCCAGTACTTC.

This clonotype was counted a few times. CDR3 nucleotides: TGTGCCAGCAGCTTAGCTGCACAGGGGGTGGTGGAGACCCAGTACTTC. Translating it yields CASSLAAQGVVETQYF. The chain employs TRBV7-2 and TRBJ2-5; 8 nucleotides agree with TRBD1. The CDR3 is made up of 16 amino acids. In germline, CDR1 is SGHTA, CDR2 FQGNSA. J was trimmed by 5 bases and V by 0 bases; bases with no gene match: 8.

This sequence joins TRBV28 and TRBJ2-1, with TRBD2 matching over 7 bases. V shed 8 bases and J 4 bases; nucleotides not matched to a gene: 8. Looked up from germline, CDR1 is MDHEN and CDR2 is SYDVKM. CDR3 length equals 14 residues. CDR3 in amino acids: CASAFGGRYNEQFF. CDR3 sequence (DNA): TGTGCCAGCGCGTTCGGGGGGAGATACAATGAGCAGTTCTTC.

This chain's CDR3 is CSVDDFPTGRETQYF. The CDR3 DNA sequence: TGCAGCGTTGATGATTTTCCGACAGGGAGAGAGACCCAGTACTTC. The rearrangement joins TRBV29-1 to TRBJ2-5, with TRBD1 identical over 7 bases. CDR3 length: 15 residues. J lost 4 bases, V lost 3 bases, and 11 bases had no gene match. In germline, CDR1 is SQVTM, CDR2 ANQGSEA. Full variable domain (outside the CDR3, taken from reference TRBV29-1 and TRBJ2-5): SAVISQKPSRDICQRGTSLTIQCQVDSQVTMMFWYRQQPGQSLTLIATANQGSEATYESGFVIDKFPISRPNLTFSTLTVSNMSPEDSSIYLCSVDDFPTGRETQYFGPGTRLLVL.

This clonotype was counted only a few times. This chain joins TRBV12-3 or TRBV12-4 and TRBJ2-7; 11 bases align to TRBD2. Trimming removed 5 bases from V and 5 bases from J; junction bases left unmatched: 11. The CDR3 totals 16 residues. CDR3 DNA sequence: TGTGCCAGCAGTGCGACTAGCGGGGCCTCCCACGACGAGCAGTACTTC. Translation gives CASSATSGASHDEQYF.

This chain connects TRBV10-3 to TRBJ2-3; D is perhaps TRBD1 or TRBD2 (8 bases each). The germline V gene has CDR1 ENHRY and CDR2 SYGVKD. The CDR3 has 20 residues. The V and J ends lost 0 bases and 7 bases respectively, with 29 bases between them. CDR3 coding DNA: TGTGCCATCAGTGAGTCTCCGAGACAGGGGTCGAGCGGGAGAGGAAATACGCAGTATTTT. Its translation is CAISESPRQGSSGRGNTQYF.

CDR3 DNA: TGTGCCAGCAGTCAAGGACAGGGGGCAGAGACCCAGTACTTC. The encoded protein is CASSQGQGAETQYF. This chain connects TRBV12-3 or TRBV12-4 to TRBJ2-5; 11 nucleotides match TRBD1. J gave up 4 bases and V 5 bases, and 3 bases lay outside the gene matches. The CDR3 contains 14 residues.

V and J are TRBV21-1 and TRBJ2-3; the D call TRBD2 from the table was never checked on the DNA. TRBV21-1 is annotated as a pseudogene. There are 15 residues in the CDR3. CDR3 sequence (DNA): TGTGCCAGCAGCAAACGAGCGGGAGGCACAGATACGCAGTATTTT. Translating it yields CASSKRAGGTDTQYF.

This chain uses TRBV6-2 or TRBV6-3 with TRBJ2-3; TRBD2 agrees at 8 bases. From germline, CDR1 is MNHEY and CDR2 SVGEGT. This CDR3 contains 16 residues. V lost 2 bases to trimming and J lost 2 bases; unmatched junction nucleotides: 6. In nucleotides, the CDR3 is TGTGCCAGCAGTTACGGATCGGGAGGGCCCACAGATACGCAGTATTTT. Translating gives CASSYGSGGPTDTQYF.

This clonotype was counted a few times. A junction end diverges from the germline sequence, so it may reflect a read error. The chain uses TRBV4-2 and TRBJ1-1; no clear D. The CDR3 consists of 15 residues. Germline CDR1 and CDR2: LGHNA and YNFKEQ. The CDR3 region is CASTQEWGGDTEAFF. The CDR3 DNA reads as TGTGCCAGCACCCAAGAGTGGGGTGGGGACACTGAAGCTTTCTTT.

The rearrangement joins TRBV9 to TRBJ2-5; D gene uncertain. Looked up from germline, CDR1 is SGDLS and CDR2 is YYNGEE. Trimming pared 0 bases from V and 1 base from J, leaving 16 bases between. The CDR3 runs 17 residues. As DNA, the CDR3 is TGTGCCAGCAGCGTAGGCGACGGCGGACCGCTCCAAGAGACCCAGTACTTC. It encodes CASSVGDGGPLQETQYF. The variable domain in full, with the rest retrieved from reference TRBV9 and TRBJ2-5, is DSGVTQTPKHLITATGQRVTLRCSPRSGDLSVYWYQQSLDQGLQFLIQYYNGEERAKGNILERFSAQQFPDLHSELNLSSLELGDSALYFCASSVGDGGPLQETQYFGPGTRLLVL.

In its sample, this clonotype was seen a few times. Written as DNA, the CDR3 is TGTGCCAGCAGCGGCGGGGTCGTCGGCACAGATACGCAGTATTTT. Its protein product is CASSGGVVGTDTQYF. V and J are TRBV3-1 and TRBJ2-3, with a possible D match to TRBD2 (6 bases). V dropped 5 bases and J dropped 1 base, with 13 bases sitting between them. Germline loops: CDR1 LGHDT, CDR2 YNNKEL (reference sequence). This CDR3 region has 15 residues.

This clonotype has more than one count but fewer than ten. V usage is TRBV6-5 and J usage is TRBJ2-7, with D tentatively TRBD1 (5 bases). The CDR3 consists of 15 residues. V shed 5 bases and J shed 7 bases, with 21 bases lying between them. The germline gives CDR1 MNHEY, CDR2 SVGAGI. The DNA of the CDR3 is TGTGCCAGCAGTCCCCACACAGGACCAAGGGGAGAGCAGTACTTC. Protein product: CASSPHTGPRGEQYF.

The chain employs TRBV29-1 and TRBJ2-1; the D is unclear. V lost 2 bases, J lost 1 base, and 9 bases lay in between. The germline gives CDR1 SQVTM, CDR2 ANQGSEA. The CDR3 has 14 amino acids. The CDR3 protein is CSVESPSSYNEQFF. CDR3 nucleotides: TGCAGCGTTGAATCCCCCAGTTCCTACAATGAGCAGTTCTTC.

V gene TRBV29-1 combines with J gene TRBJ2-5; perhaps TRBD2 as D (6 bases). V was clipped by 4 bases and J by 4 bases, with 10 bases between them. From germline, CDR1 is SQVTM and CDR2 ANQGSEA. The CDR3 contains 12 residues. In DNA form, the CDR3 reads TGCAGCGTTGCATCGGGAGTAGAGACCCAGTACTTC. It is translated as CSVASGVETQYF.

In this sample, this clonotype turned up a few times. The genes are TRBV5-1 and TRBJ2-5, with TRBD2 identical over 12 bases. From germline, CDR1 is SGHRS and CDR2 YFSETQ. J gave up 5 bases and V 4 bases, and 9 bases lay outside the gene matches. There are 16 residues in the CDR3. The CDR3 protein is CASSPRLAGDGETQYF. The CDR3 bases are TGCGCCAGCAGCCCTCGACTAGCGGGAGATGGGGAGACCCAGTACTTC.

This chain connects TRBV7-2 to TRBJ2-3, with D hard to call. The CDR3 is made up of 14 amino acids. Germline V lookup: CDR1 SGHTA, CDR2 FQGNSA. Trimming shortened V by 1 base and J by 1 base, and 6 bases separated the two germline ends. The CDR3 DNA reads TGTGCCAGCAGCTTAGAGGGCGGCACAGATACGCAGTATTTT. Amino acids: CASSLEGGTDTQYF.

The CDR3 region is CATSDPPIDTQYF. In nucleotides, the CDR3 is TGTGCCACCAGTGATCCGCCGATAGATACGCAGTATTTT. The chain employs TRBV24-1 and TRBJ2-3; D remains ambiguous. Trimming removed 3 bases from V and 5 bases from J, with 8 bases in between. This CDR3 spans 13 amino acids. CDR1 is KGHDR, CDR2 SFDVKD, per germline.

The V and J genes are TRBV27 and TRBJ2-3; TRBD2 matches at 13 bases. The CDR3 extends over 20 amino acids. The germline CDR1 and CDR2 sequences are MNHEY and SMNVEV (reference sequence). With V trimmed by 5 bases and J by 3 bases, 17 bases remained unmatched. CDR3 DNA: TGTGCCAGCAGTGGGCTCCGTAGTACCGGGACTAGCGGGAAAACAGATACGCAGTATTTT. Protein: CASSGLRSTGTSGKTDTQYF.